Below are 24 T cell receptor beta chains sequenced from a single sample in a study of T cell responses to AZD1222 COVID-19 vaccine. Measured with immunoSEQ multiplex PCR; TCRdb has only the in-frame clones, and not every one. The sample consists of about 120,000 clones, roughly 92% of them appearing once. This specimen was peripheral blood, taken 28 days after the second AZD1222 dose. Receptor source: an adult who received the AZD1222 COVID-19 vaccine.

The CDR3 bases are TGTGCCAGCAGCCAAGCAGGGGGAAACACTGAAGCTTTCTTT. Its translation: CASSQAGGNTEAFF. V and J are TRBV14 and TRBJ1-1; 7 nucleotides align to TRBD1. The CDR3 is 14 residues long. Germline lookup yields CDR1 SGHDN and CDR2 FVKESK. With V trimmed by 1 base and J by 2 bases, 1 base remained unmatched.

This chain connects TRBV3-1 (or the pseudogene TRBV3-2) to TRBJ2-7; D may be TRBD2 (6 bases). V was pared by 0 bases and J by 5 bases, with 17 bases between. The V gene's germline CDR1 is LGHDT and CDR2 YNNKEL (reference sequence). CDR3 size: 16 residues. The CDR3 nucleotides are TGTGCCAGCAGCCAAGATTCGGTGACTAGTCTGAACGAGCAGTACTTC. Protein sequence: CASSQDSVTSLNEQYF.

This clone appeared a single time. The chain carries TRBV19 and TRBJ2-1; D is ambiguous. CDR1 is LNHDA, CDR2 SQIVND, per germline (reference sequence). The V end was cut by 3 bases, the J end by 3 bases, with 15 bases between. The CDR3 is 16 residues long. The CDR3 DNA follows: TGTGCCAGTAGTATTACGGTGTTCGTGGACTACAATGAGCAGTTCTTC. Protein product: CASSITVFVDYNEQFF.

This clone was recorded only once. The V gene is TRBV7-8, the J gene TRBJ2-1; 11 bases fit TRBD2. CDR1 and CDR2 (germline): SGHVS, FQNEAQ. CDR3 length equals 20 residues. Trimming removed 5 bases from V and 0 bases from J; junction bases left unmatched: 15. The CDR3 DNA reads TGTGCCAGCAGCCCCATAGGGGGTAGCGGGAGGGCCTTCTCCTACAATGAGCAGTTCTTC. Translation gives CASSPIGGSGRAFSYNEQFF. The variable domain in full, completed from reference TRBV7-8 and TRBJ2-1, reads GAGVSQSPRYKVAKRGQDVALRCDPISGHVSLFWYQQALGQGPEFLTYFQNEAQLDKSGLPSDRFFAERPEGSVSTLKIQRTQQEDSAVYLCASSPIGGSGRAFSYNEQFFGPGTRLTVL.

The chain uses TRBV5-8 and TRBJ1-2; D call uncertain. Trimming cost V 4 bases and J 8 bases, with 18 bases left between them. Germline lookup yields CDR1 SGHTS and CDR2 YDEGEE. CDR3 length: 14 amino acids. CDR3 loop: CASSSRTPLWGYTF. For the CDR3, the DNA is TGTGCCAGCAGCAGCCGGACTCCCTTGTGGGGCTACACCTTC.

This chain joins TRBV6-1 and TRBJ1-5; D perhaps matches TRBD1 (5 bases). There are 14 residues in the CDR3. V lost 2 bases, J lost 0 bases, and 5 bases lay in between. Germline CDR1 and CDR2: MNHNS and SASEGT. As DNA, the CDR3 is TGTGCCAGCAGTGAACAGGGTAGCAATCAGCCCCAGCATTTT. This translates into CASSEQGSNQPQHF.

The chain uses TRBV28 and TRBJ2-7; the D gene is possibly TRBD1 (5 bases). The germline V and J ends were trimmed by 4 bases and 8 bases, with 9 bases remaining between them. Germline V gives CDR1 MDHEN, CDR2 SYDVKM. This CDR3 is built from 11 residues. The CDR3 region is CASSSTVKQYF. The CDR3 DNA sequence: TGTGCCAGCAGTTCGACAGTCAAGCAGTACTTC.

The CDR3 protein is CASSRAGGTYEQYF. As DNA, the CDR3 is TGTGCCAGTAGTAGGGCAGGGGGGACCTACGAGCAGTACTTC. The V call is TRBV19, the J call TRBJ2-7, with D possibly TRBD1 on 7 matching bases. Trimming removed 4 bases at V and 2 bases at J, with 12 bases between. This CDR3 has 14 residues. The germline V gene encodes CDR1 LNHDA and CDR2 SQIVND (reference sequence).

J is TRBJ2-5 and V is TRBV27; maybe TRBD1 (6 bases). This CDR3 is built from 12 residues. The V gene lost 10 bases and the J gene lost 2 bases, with 11 bases spanning the gap. Germline V gene data show CDR1 as MNHEY and CDR2 as SMNVEV (reference sequence). CDR3 region: CATRGIQETQYF. The CDR3, as DNA: TGTGCCACCAGGGGAATACAAGAGACCCAGTACTTC.

The V call is TRBV5-1, the J call TRBJ2-7; TRBD1 might be the D (6 bases). Germline CDR1 is SGHRS and CDR2 is YFSETQ. This CDR3 is built from 15 residues. V lost 5 bases and J lost 0, with 15 bases in between. The CDR3 region has the DNA TGCGCCAGCAGACCGTGGGACACGATCTCCTACGAGCAGTACTTC. Translating gives CASRPWDTISYEQYF.

This sequence joins TRBV18 and TRBJ2-3, with D unclear. The CDR3 loop spans 12 amino acids. Germline V gene data show CDR1 as KGHSH and CDR2 as LQKENI. Trimming took off 3 bases at V and 4 bases at J, with 5 bases between the two ends. CDR3 coding DNA: TGTGCCAGCTCACCGAGCCCAGATACGCAGTATTTT. Translated, it gives CASSPSPDTQYF.

The genes are TRBV7-3 and TRBJ2-7, with 13 bases that match TRBD2. CDR1 and CDR2 from the germline V gene are SGHTA and FQGTGA. Losses at the gene ends were 2 bases for V and 2 bases for J; bases not matched to a gene: 9. The CDR3 runs 18 residues. The CDR3 DNA follows: TGTGCCAGCAGCTTAGGGACTAGCGGGGCCATCCTGCCCTACGAGCAGTACTTC. It is translated as CASSLGTSGAILPYEQYF.

The chain recombines TRBV28 with TRBJ2-7, with 7 bases lining up with TRBD1. Germline CDR1 is MDHEN and CDR2 is SYDVKM. Unmatched junction bases numbered 6, after V lost 1 base and J lost 6 bases. The CDR3 is 14 residues long. CDR3 protein: CASSLSGPGGEQYF. CDR3 bases: TGTGCCAGCAGTTTATCCGGCCCAGGGGGCGAGCAGTACTTC. The full variable domain, with the rest looked up from reference TRBV28 and TRBJ2-7, is DVKVTQSSRYLVKRTGEKVFLECVQDMDHENMFWYRQDPGLGLRLIYFSYDVKMKEKGDIPEGYSVSREKKERFSLILESASTNQTSMYLCASSLSGPGGEQYFGPGTRLTVT.

The V call is TRBV6-1, the J call TRBJ1-6, with TRBD1 as a possible D gene (5 bases). The germline V gene encodes CDR1 MNHNS and CDR2 SASEGT. Between the trimmed V and J ends, which lost 4 bases and 8 bases, there was a span of 18 bases. The CDR3 extends over 16 amino acids. CDR3 DNA sequence: TGTGCCAGCAGTGTGATGATAGCGCAGGGAGATTCACCCCTCCACTTT. Protein product: CASSVMIAQGDSPLHF.

The chain is built from TRBV6-4 and TRBJ2-7; TRBD2 aligns across 7 bases. V gave up 7 bases and J gave up 2 bases; unmatched junction bases: 11. The germline V gene encodes CDR1 MRHNA and CDR2 SNTAGT. The CDR3 loop spans 15 amino acids. As DNA, the CDR3 is TGTGCCAGCATTTTAACTAGCGCCAGAACCTACGAGCAGTACTTC. Amino acids: CASILTSARTYEQYF.

The chain recombines TRBV5-4 with TRBJ2-7; D remains ambiguous. The CDR3 consists of 15 residues. Germline assignment: CDR1 SGHNT and CDR2 YYREEE (reference sequence). Trimming removed 0 bases at V and 0 bases at J, with 10 bases between. CDR3 sequence reads: CASSLGQSLSYEQYF. DNA of the CDR3: TGTGCCAGCAGCTTGGGCCAATCCCTCTCCTACGAGCAGTACTTC.

The chain uses TRBV10-3 and TRBJ1-6, with no clear D. The CDR3 length is 13 residues. Germline values: CDR1 ENHRY, CDR2 SYGVKD. The germline V and J ends were trimmed by 7 bases and 12 bases, with 16 bases remaining between them. CDR3 protein: CAITAGGGRPLHF. DNA for the CDR3: TGTGCCATCACTGCGGGCGGCGGGAGACCCCTCCACTTT.

The genes are TRBV27 and TRBJ1-2; D is unresolved. V was cut by 2 bases and J by 2 bases, with 15 bases left in between. The CDR3 consists of 16 residues. CDR1 is MNHEY and CDR2 is SMNVEV in the germline V gene (reference sequence). The CDR3 loop reads CASSLSVGSRNYGYTF. The DNA for the CDR3 is TGTGCCAGCAGTTTAAGTGTAGGGAGCCGGAACTATGGCTACACCTTC.

The chain recombines TRBV27 with TRBJ1-1, with D maybe TRBD1 (6 bases). The germline V and J ends were trimmed by 1 base and 0 bases, with 15 bases remaining between them. This CDR3 is 17 amino acids long. The germline V gene has CDR1 MNHEY and CDR2 SMNVEV (reference sequence). CDR3 nucleotides: TGTGCCAGCAGTTTATTGGGGGGGGCGAATATGAACACTGAAGCTTTCTTT. The encoded protein is CASSLLGGANMNTEAFF.

Worth noting for this clone: Other DNA sequences within the sample encode an identical CDR3. The chain recombines TRBV28 with TRBJ1-2; D gene ambiguous. Trimming shortened V by 6 bases and J by 0 bases, and 2 bases separated the two germline ends. Looked up from germline, CDR1 is MDHEN and CDR2 is SYDVKM. There are 11 residues in the CDR3. In DNA, the CDR3 is TGTGCCAGCAGCTCTAACTATGGCTACACCTTC. The encoded protein is CASSSNYGYTF.

The chain has TRBV19 and TRBJ2-1; TRBD2 matches at 9 bases. V shed 4 bases and J 8 bases; nucleotides not matched to a gene: 6. The CDR3 consists of 14 residues. The germline V gene encodes CDR1 LNHDA and CDR2 SQIVND (reference sequence). CDR3 nucleotides: TGTGCCAGTAGTAAGGGACTAGCTGTAGATGAGCAGTTCTTC. Amino acid sequence: CASSKGLAVDEQFF.

This clone showed up just once. The rearrangement links TRBV6-6 to TRBJ2-2; 7 bases align to TRBD2. CDR3 length equals 14 residues. Germline V gives CDR1 MNHNY, CDR2 SVGAGI (reference sequence). V trimming: 7 bases; J trimming: 6 bases; junction bases outside the gene matches: 8. The CDR3 DNA sequence: TGTGCCAGCAACTGGGGAGGGGTATCCGGGGAGCTGTTTTTT. Encoded protein: CASNWGGVSGELFF.

J is TRBJ2-7 and V is TRBV30; a weak D match, TRBD2 (6 bases). Germline-derived CDR1 and CDR2 are GTSNPN and SVGIG (reference sequence). Trimming stripped 3 bases from V and 7 bases from J, with 10 bases between. The CDR3 runs 11 residues. DNA of the CDR3: TGTGCCTGGAGCGTCGGGGGAGAGCAGTACTTC. Translated, it gives CAWSVGGEQYF.

The gene calls are TRBV6-4 and TRBJ2-2, with 8 bases matching TRBD2. The CDR3 has 16 residues. With V trimmed by 6 bases and J by 5 bases, 11 bases remained unmatched. Germline CDR1 MRHNA, CDR2 SNTAGT. The CDR3 coding sequence is TGTGCCAGCAGCACTTCTAAGCGGGAGTTTACCGGGGAGCTGTTTTTT. Protein sequence: CASSTSKREFTGELFF.